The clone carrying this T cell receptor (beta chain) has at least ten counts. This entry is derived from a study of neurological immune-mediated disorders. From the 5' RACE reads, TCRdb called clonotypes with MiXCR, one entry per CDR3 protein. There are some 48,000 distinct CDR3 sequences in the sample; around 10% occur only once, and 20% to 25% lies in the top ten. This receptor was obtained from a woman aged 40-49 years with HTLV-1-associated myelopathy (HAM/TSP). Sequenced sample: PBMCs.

The CDR3 DNA sequence: TGTGCCAGCAGTTACTGGGGACCTGATCAGCCCCAGCATTTT. It yields the protein CASSYWGPDQPQHF. V usage is TRBV6-2 or TRBV6-3 and J usage is TRBJ1-5; D might be TRBD1 (5 bases). The length of the CDR3 is 14 residues. The germline V gene encodes CDR1 MNHEY and CDR2 SVGEGT. V was cut by 1 base and J by 5 bases, with 9 bases left in between.